This T cell receptor (beta chain) came from a study of blood T cell repertoires in COVID-19. Across the study: Specimens from acute and convalescent COVID-19 originated in the United States, Italy and Spain. Sample material is recorded as cDNA or gDNA derived from T cells, B-cell-depleted T cells, or PBMCs.

Trimming pared 4 bases from V and 9 bases from J, leaving 16 bases between. The V gene's germline CDR1 is SGHDN and CDR2 FVKESK. The CDR3 spans 14 residues. Per the original data handling: Reference gene primer amplification gave nucleated cell count estimates. Some clones are missing from TCRdb's copy, which holds only in-frame ones; the method was immunoSEQ multiplex PCR. The D gene and trimming were derived from the DNA, and the V and J assignments and clone size from that table. The data contain over 250,000 clones, 86% of them seen just once; the ten biggest clones take up around 9.5%. Material for sequencing was peripheral blood. This TCR derives from a man aged 35 to 55 who had recovered from COVID-19. The chain couples TRBV14 to TRBJ2-4; D might be TRBD2 (5 bases). This CDR3 is CASSRRSSGGIQYF. CDR3 nucleotide sequence: TGTGCCAGCAGCCGACGGTCCTCCGGAGGCATTCAGTACTTC.